This is a list of T cell receptor beta chains from one sample in a study of cytomegalovirus exposure and HLA in healthy donors. Some clones are missing from TCRdb's copy, which holds only in-frame ones; the method was immunoSEQ multiplex PCR. Of 75,000 to 95,000 clones in the sample, around three fifths were seen once. Sequenced sample: PBMCs. The receptors were sampled from a man younger than 40 in good health and CMV-seronegative. Each CDR3 is given with its conserved first and last residue. D genes are given only for firm matches. Not every row has a clone size; where given, it reads once, few, many or a size class.

D,V,size,length,J,CDR3,DNA
TRBD2,TRBV5-1,few,15,TRBJ2-1,CASSQGGGGNNEQFF,TGCGCCAGCAGCCAGGGCGGGGGGGGCAACAATGAGCAGTTCTTC
TRBD1,TRBV5-1,-,14,TRBJ2-5,CASSSGTGQETQYF,TGCGCCAGCAGCTCGGGGACAGGCCAAGAGACCCAGTACTTC
-,TRBV6-1,-,15,TRBJ1-1,CASSGFTGINTEAFF,TGTGCCAGCAGTGGCTTTACAGGGATCAACACTGAAGCTTTCTTT
-,TRBV29-1,-,13,TRBJ2-7,CSVVRRASYEQYF,TGCAGCGTTGTCAGGCGGGCCTCCTACGAGCAGTACTTC
-,TRBV27,-,13,TRBJ2-1,CASTQGSYNEQFF,TGTGCCAGCACGCAGGGTTCCTACAATGAGCAGTTCTTC
-,TRBV7-3,-,15,TRBJ2-3,CASSPLGGGTDTQYF,TGTGCCAGCAGCCCCTTAGGGGGAGGCACAGATACGCAGTATTTT
TRBD2,TRBV9,-,16,TRBJ2-1,CASSPPFGLAGNEQFF,TGTGCCAGCAGCCCCCCTTTTGGTCTAGCGGGGAATGAGCAGTTCTTC
TRBD2,TRBV27,-,14,TRBJ2-3,CATNPLAGTDTQYF,TGTGCCACGAACCCCCTAGCGGGCACAGATACGCAGTATTTT
-,TRBV5-5,-,14,TRBJ2-7,CASSGTGDSYEQYF,TGTGCCAGCAGCGGGACGGGGGACTCCTACGAGCAGTACTTC
-,TRBV7-6,few,16,TRBJ2-2,CASSKKGGWNTGELFF,TGTGCCAGCAGCAAAAAGGGGGGGTGGAACACCGGGGAGCTGTTTTTT
-,TRBV7-3,-,12,TRBJ2-1,CASSLTSREQFF,TGTGCCAGCAGCTTAACGTCCCGTGAGCAGTTCTTC
-,TRBV4-2,-,14,TRBJ2-5,CASSQSGSPETQYF,TGTGCCAGCAGCCAAAGCGGGTCCCCGGAGACCCAGTACTTC
-,TRBV15,-,13,TRBJ2-1,CATSREGAREQFF,TGTGCCACCAGCAGAGAGGGGGCCCGTGAGCAGTTCTTC
-,TRBV10-2,-,11,TRBJ2-3,CASSPTDTQYF,TGCGCCAGCAGCCCAACAGATACGCAGTATTTT
TRBD1,TRBV11-2,few,18,TRBJ1-3,CASSRDRDRGLSGNTIYF,TGTGCCAGCAGCAGAGACCGGGACAGGGGGCTATCTGGAAACACCATATATTTT
TRBD2,TRBV29-1,-,15,TRBJ2-1,CSVEGTSVFYNEQFF,TGCAGCGTTGAGGGCACTAGCGTGTTCTACAATGAGCAGTTCTTC
-,TRBV30,few,16,TRBJ2-7,CAWSPKALRSTGEQYF,TGTGCCTGGAGCCCGAAAGCCCTGCGGTCAACTGGGGAGCAGTACTTC
TRBD1,TRBV30,-,14,TRBJ1-3,CAWTYIGQGNTIYF,TGTGCCTGGACTTACATAGGACAGGGTAACACCATATATTTT
-,TRBV5-1,few,14,TRBJ1-2,CASSLGVSGGGYTF,TGCGCCAGCAGCTTGGGAGTTTCGGGGGGTGGCTACACCTTC
-,TRBV5-6,-,14,TRBJ2-7,CASSLVWSSYEQYF,TGTGCCAGCAGCTTGGTATGGAGCTCCTACGAGCAGTACTTC
TRBD1,TRBV2,once,16,TRBJ1-1,CASLPGQGEYRDEAFF,TGTGCCAGCCTACCCGGACAGGGGGAATACAGGGATGAAGCTTTCTTT
TRBD1,TRBV6-6,few,15,TRBJ2-7,CASSYKGQGPYEQYF,TGTGCCAGCAGTTACAAGGGACAGGGGCCCTACGAGCAGTACTTC
-,TRBV7-9,-,12,TRBJ2-7,CSSSLAGSEQYF,TGTTCCAGCAGCTTAGCTGGGAGCGAGCAGTACTTC
-,TRBV5-1,-,13,TRBJ1-4,CASPPGTNEKLFF,TGCGCCAGCCCTCCGGGGACTAATGAAAAACTGTTTTTT
TRBD1,TRBV5-1,-,15,TRBJ2-7,CASSFSGTGAYEQYF,TGCGCCAGCAGCTTCTCCGGGACAGGGGCCTACGAGCAGTACTTC
-,TRBV9,-,14,TRBJ1-2,CASSVEYRGYGYTF,TGTGCCAGCAGCGTAGAGTACCGGGGCTATGGCTACACCTTC
-,TRBV7-2,-,12,TRBJ1-1,CASSAVGGEAFF,TGTGCCAGCAGCGCCGTGGGGGGTGAAGCTTTCTTT
-,TRBV12-5,-,16,TRBJ2-2,CASGLGNQGNTGELFF,TGTGCTAGTGGTTTGGGCAACCAGGGTAACACCGGGGAGCTGTTTTTT
TRBD2,TRBV11-2,few,15,TRBJ2-7,CASSLESGSSYEQYF,TGTGCCAGCAGCTTAGAGAGCGGGAGCTCCTACGAGCAGTACTTC
-,TRBV7-6,few,18,TRBJ2-3,CASSLGGQGLGPTDTQYF,TGTGCCAGCAGCTTAGGTGGTCAGGGGTTGGGGCCCACAGATACGCAGTATTTT
-,TRBV5-1,-,12,TRBJ2-7,CASAGVRDEQYF,TGCGCCAGCGCGGGTGTTCGAGACGAGCAGTACTTC
TRBD1,TRBV2,-,15,TRBJ2-1,CASRGDRATYNEQFF,TGTGCCAGCAGGGGGGACAGGGCGACATACAATGAGCAGTTCTTC
-,TRBV2,-,14,TRBJ2-7,CASSVFGSAYEQYF,TGTGCCAGCAGTGTTTTCGGGTCCGCCTACGAGCAGTACTTC
TRBD2,TRBV7-3,few,14,TRBJ2-3,CASSDRAGADTQYF,TGTGCCAGCAGCGACCGAGCGGGGGCAGATACGCAGTATTTT
TRBD1,TRBV5-1,-,15,TRBJ2-5,CASSVTGTGQVREYF,TGCGCCAGCAGCGTAACCGGGACAGGCCAAGTAAGGGAGTACTTC
-,TRBV19,once,13,TRBJ2-7,CASSTTYASEQYF,TGTGCCAGTAGCACAACGTACGCCTCCGAGCAGTACTTC
TRBD2,TRBV5-1,-,17,TRBJ2-5,CASSLGTSGRNQETQYF,TGCGCCAGCAGCTTGGGGACTAGCGGGAGAAACCAAGAGACCCAGTACTTC
TRBD2,TRBV10-2,-,15,TRBJ2-1,CASSPTSGIDNEQFF,TGCGCCAGCAGCCCGACTAGCGGGATTGACAATGAGCAGTTCTTC
TRBD1,TRBV2,few,14,TRBJ1-3,CASSVGGRGNTIYF,TGTGCCAGCAGTGTAGGGGGCCGCGGAAACACCATATATTTT
-,TRBV11-2,-,15,TRBJ1-1,CASSSLRERNTEAFF,TGTGCCAGCAGCTCACTACGAGAAAGGAACACTGAAGCTTTCTTT
-,TRBV7-6,-,14,TRBJ2-7,CASSLAAVTYEQYF,TGTGCCAGCAGCTTAGCAGCGGTCACCTACGAGCAGTACTTC
-,TRBV11-2,-,15,TRBJ1-2,CASSLVGEVFYGYTF,TGTGCCAGCAGCTTAGTAGGAGAGGTCTTCTATGGCTACACCTTC
-,TRBV19,-,16,TRBJ2-1,CASRLLQGTRGNEQFF,TGTGCCAGTAGACTCCTACAGGGGACTCGGGGCAATGAGCAGTTCTTC
TRBD1,TRBV7-6,-,15,TRBJ2-2,CASSPLRTGNGELFF,TGTGCCAGCAGCCCTTTAAGGACAGGGAACGGGGAGCTGTTTTTT
-,TRBV11-2,-,15,TRBJ2-1,CASTIFKGVGDEQFF,TGTGCCAGCACCATTTTTAAGGGAGTTGGCGATGAGCAGTTCTTC
-,TRBV5-1,few,17,TRBJ1-6,CASSLATGSSYNSPLHF,TGCGCCAGCAGCTTGGCAACAGGGAGCTCCTATAATTCACCCCTCCACTTT
-,TRBV4-1,-,12,TRBJ2-3,CASAQGADTQYF,TGCGCCAGTGCACAGGGCGCCGATACGCAGTATTTT
-,TRBV6-1,many,14,TRBJ2-7,CASGEWERSHEQYF,TGTGCCAGCGGGGAATGGGAGAGAAGCCACGAGCAGTACTTC
-,TRBV5-1,once,17,TRBJ2-4,CASSARQGSNLKNIQYF,TGCGCCAGCAGCGCCCGCCAGGGTTCTAATCTGAAAAACATTCAGTACTTC
-,TRBV4-1,-,12,TRBJ2-5,CASSQGGLEQYF,TGCGCCAGCAGCCAAGGCGGCCTGGAGCAGTACTTC
TRBD1,TRBV29-1,-,12,TRBJ2-7,CSARDRGHEQYF,TGCAGCGCCCGGGACAGGGGACACGAGCAGTACTTC
TRBD2,TRBV2,-,13,TRBJ2-1,CATTSGRSDEQFF,TGTGCCACCACTAGCGGGAGGAGCGATGAGCAGTTCTTC
TRBD1,TRBV28,few,15,TRBJ1-5,CASRKDRGANQPQHF,TGTGCCAGCAGGAAGGACAGGGGGGCCAATCAGCCCCAGCATTTT
-,TRBV7-2,-,13,TRBJ2-3,CASSLGQADTQYF,TGTGCCAGCAGCTTAGGACAGGCGGATACGCAGTATTTT
TRBD1,TRBV5-4,-,15,TRBJ2-3,CASSVDRARADTQYF,TGTGCCAGCAGCGTGGACAGGGCCAGGGCAGATACGCAGTATTTT